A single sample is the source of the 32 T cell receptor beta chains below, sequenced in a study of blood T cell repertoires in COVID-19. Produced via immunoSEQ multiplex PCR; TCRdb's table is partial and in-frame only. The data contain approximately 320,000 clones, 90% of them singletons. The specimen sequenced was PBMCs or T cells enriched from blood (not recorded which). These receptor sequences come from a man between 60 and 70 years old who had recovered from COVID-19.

The CDR3 DNA sequence: TGTGCCAGCATAGACCCGGGGGATAACTATGGCTACACCTTC. This encodes CASIDPGDNYGYTF. V gene TRBV6-5 combines with J gene TRBJ1-2, with D perhaps TRBD1 (5 bases). The length of the CDR3 is 14 residues. Trimming stripped 7 bases from V and 1 base from J, with 13 bases between. Germline V gene sequence: CDR1 MNHEY, CDR2 SVGAGI.

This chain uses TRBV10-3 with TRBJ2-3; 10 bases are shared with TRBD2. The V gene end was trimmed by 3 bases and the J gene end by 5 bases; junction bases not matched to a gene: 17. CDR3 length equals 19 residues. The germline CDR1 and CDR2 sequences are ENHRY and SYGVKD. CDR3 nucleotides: TGTGCCATCAGTGATGGGCCTTGGGCTAGCGGGGGACTAGGAGATACGCAGTATTTT. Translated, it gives CAISDGPWASGGLGDTQYF.

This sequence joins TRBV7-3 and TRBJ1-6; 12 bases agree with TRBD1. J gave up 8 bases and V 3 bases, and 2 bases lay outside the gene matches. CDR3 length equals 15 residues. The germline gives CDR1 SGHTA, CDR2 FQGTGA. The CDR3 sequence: CASSFGTGGDSPLHF. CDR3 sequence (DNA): TGTGCCAGCAGCTTCGGGACAGGGGGCGATTCACCCCTCCACTTT.

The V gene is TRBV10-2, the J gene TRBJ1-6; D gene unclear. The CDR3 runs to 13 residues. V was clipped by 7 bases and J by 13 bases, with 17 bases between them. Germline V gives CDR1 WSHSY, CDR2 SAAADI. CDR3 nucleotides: TGCGCCAGCACGCGGCAGCCCGCAGTCCCCCTCCACTTT. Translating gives CASTRQPAVPLHF.

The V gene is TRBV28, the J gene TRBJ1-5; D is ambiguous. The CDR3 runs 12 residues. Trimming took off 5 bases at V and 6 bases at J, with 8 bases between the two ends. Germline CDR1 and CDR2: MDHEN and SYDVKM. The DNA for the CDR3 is TGTGCCAGCAGTCGTTCGGTTCAGCCCCAGCATTTT. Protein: CASSRSVQPQHF.

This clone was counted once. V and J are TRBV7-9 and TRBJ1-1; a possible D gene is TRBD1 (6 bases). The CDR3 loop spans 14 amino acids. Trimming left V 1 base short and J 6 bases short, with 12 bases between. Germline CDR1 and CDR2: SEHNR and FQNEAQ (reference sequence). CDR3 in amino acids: CASSLVDRSSEAFF. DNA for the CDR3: TGTGCCAGCAGCTTAGTCGACAGGAGCTCTGAAGCTTTCTTT.

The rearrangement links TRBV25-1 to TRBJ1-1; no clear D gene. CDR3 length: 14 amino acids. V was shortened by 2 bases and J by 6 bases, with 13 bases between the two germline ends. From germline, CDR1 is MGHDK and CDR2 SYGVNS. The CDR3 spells CASSEPTTSAEAFF. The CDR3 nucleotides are TGTGCCAGCAGTGAACCCACAACCAGCGCTGAAGCTTTCTTT.

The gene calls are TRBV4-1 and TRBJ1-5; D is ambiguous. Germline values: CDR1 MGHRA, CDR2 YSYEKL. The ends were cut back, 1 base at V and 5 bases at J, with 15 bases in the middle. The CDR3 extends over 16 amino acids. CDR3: CASSQAAGRPDQPQHF. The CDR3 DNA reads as TGCGCCAGCAGCCAAGCTGCAGGTAGGCCCGATCAGCCCCAGCATTTT.

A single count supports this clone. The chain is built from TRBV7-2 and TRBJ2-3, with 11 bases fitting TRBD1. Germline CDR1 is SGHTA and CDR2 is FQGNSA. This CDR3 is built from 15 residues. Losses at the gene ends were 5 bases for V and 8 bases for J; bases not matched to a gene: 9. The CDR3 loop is CASSRGQGGRGTQYF. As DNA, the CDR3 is TGTGCCAGCAGCCGGGGACAGGGGGGAAGAGGTACGCAGTATTTT.

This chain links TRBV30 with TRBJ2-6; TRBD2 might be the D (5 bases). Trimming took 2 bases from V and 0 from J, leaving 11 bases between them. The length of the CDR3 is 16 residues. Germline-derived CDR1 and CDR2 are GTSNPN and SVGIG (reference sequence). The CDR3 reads CAWSLPGNSGANVLTF. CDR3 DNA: TGTGCCTGGAGTCTCCCCGGGAACTCTGGGGCCAACGTCCTGACTTTC.

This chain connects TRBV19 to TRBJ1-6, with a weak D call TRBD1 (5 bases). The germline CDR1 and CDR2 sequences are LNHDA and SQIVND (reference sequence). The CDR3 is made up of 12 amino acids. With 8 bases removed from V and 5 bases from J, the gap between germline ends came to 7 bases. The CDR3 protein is CASRQNNSPLHF. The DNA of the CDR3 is TGTGCCAGTCGACAGAATAATTCACCCCTCCACTTT. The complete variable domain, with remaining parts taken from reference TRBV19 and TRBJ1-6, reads DGGITQSPKYLFRKEGQNVTLSCEQNLNHDAMYWYRQDPGQGLRLIYYSQIVNDFQKGDIAEGYSVSREKKESFPLTVTSAQKNPTAFYLCASRQNNSPLHFGNGTRLTVT.

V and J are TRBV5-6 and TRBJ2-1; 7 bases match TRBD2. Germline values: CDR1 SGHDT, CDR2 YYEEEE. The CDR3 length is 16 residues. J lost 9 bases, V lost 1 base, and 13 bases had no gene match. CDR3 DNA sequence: TGTGCCAGCAGCTTGTTTACGGGAGGTCTCGAGGGTGAGCAGTTCTTC. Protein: CASSLFTGGLEGEQFF.

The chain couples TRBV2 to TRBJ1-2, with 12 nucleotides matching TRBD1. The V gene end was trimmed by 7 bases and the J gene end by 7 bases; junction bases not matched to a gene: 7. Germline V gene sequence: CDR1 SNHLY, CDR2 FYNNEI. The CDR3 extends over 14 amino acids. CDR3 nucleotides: TGTGCCAGCATGCCGGGACAGGGGGCGAGTGGCTACACCTTC. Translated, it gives CASMPGQGASGYTF.

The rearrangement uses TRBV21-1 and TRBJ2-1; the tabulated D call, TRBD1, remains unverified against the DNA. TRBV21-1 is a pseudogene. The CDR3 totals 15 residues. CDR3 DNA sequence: TGTGCCAGCAGCAGAGACAAGACAAAAAACAATGAGCAGTTCTTC. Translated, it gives CASSRDKTKNNEQFF.

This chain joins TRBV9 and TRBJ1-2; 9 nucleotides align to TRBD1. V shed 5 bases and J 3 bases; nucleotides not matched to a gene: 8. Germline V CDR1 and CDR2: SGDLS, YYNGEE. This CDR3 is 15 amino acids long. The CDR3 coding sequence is TGTGCCAGCAGAGGCAACAGGGGGCGCGACTATGGCTACACCTTC. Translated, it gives CASRGNRGRDYGYTF.

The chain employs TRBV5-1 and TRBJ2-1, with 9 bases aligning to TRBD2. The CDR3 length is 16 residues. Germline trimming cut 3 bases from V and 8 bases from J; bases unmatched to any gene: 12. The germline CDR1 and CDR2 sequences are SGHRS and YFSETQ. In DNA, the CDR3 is TGCGCCAGCAGCTCGGGAACTAGCGGGTCAGTAGATGAGCAGTTCTTC. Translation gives CASSSGTSGSVDEQFF.

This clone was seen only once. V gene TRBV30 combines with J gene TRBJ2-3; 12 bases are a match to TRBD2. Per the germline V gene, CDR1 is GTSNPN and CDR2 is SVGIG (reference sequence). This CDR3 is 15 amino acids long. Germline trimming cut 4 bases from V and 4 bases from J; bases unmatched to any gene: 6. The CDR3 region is CAWTRLAGGPDTQYF. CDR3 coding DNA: TGTGCCTGGACGCGGCTAGCGGGAGGGCCAGATACGCAGTATTTT.

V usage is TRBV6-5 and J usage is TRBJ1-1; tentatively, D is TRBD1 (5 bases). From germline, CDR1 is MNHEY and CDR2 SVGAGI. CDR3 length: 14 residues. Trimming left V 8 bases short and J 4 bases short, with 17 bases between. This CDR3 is CASCLWGGGTEAFF. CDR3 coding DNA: TGTGCCAGCTGCCTTTGGGGGGGAGGCACTGAAGCTTTCTTT.

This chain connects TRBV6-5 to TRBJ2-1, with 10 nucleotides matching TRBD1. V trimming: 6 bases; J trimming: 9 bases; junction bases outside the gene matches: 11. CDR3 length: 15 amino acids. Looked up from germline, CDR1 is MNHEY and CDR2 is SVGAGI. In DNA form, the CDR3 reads TGTGCCAGCAGAATAGGACAGGGGGTTCTTGGTGAGCAGTTCTTC. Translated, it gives CASRIGQGVLGEQFF.

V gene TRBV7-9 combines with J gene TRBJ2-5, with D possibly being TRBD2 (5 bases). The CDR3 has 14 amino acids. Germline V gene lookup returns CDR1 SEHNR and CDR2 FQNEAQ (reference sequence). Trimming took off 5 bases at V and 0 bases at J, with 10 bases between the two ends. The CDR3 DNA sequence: TGTGCCAGCAGCCCGGGGATTAACCAAGAGACCCAGTACTTC. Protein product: CASSPGINQETQYF.

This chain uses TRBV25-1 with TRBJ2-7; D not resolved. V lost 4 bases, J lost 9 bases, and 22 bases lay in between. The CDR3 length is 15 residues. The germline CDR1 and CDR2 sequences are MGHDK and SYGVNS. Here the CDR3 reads CASSALRGPTSRQYF. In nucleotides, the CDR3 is TGTGCCAGCAGTGCTCTAAGAGGCCCTACGAGTAGGCAGTACTTC.

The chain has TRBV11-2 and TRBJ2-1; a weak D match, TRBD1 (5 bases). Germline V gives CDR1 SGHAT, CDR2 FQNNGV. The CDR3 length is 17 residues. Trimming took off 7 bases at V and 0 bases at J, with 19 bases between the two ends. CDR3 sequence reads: CASTKVRRQFSYNEQFF. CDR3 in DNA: TGTGCCAGCACCAAAGTAAGAAGACAGTTCTCCTACAATGAGCAGTTCTTC.

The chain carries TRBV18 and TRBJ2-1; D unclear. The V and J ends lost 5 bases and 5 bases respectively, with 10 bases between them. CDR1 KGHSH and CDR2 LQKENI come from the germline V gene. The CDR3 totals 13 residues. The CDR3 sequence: CASSTEVDNEQFF. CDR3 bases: TGTGCCAGCTCAACCGAGGTAGACAATGAGCAGTTCTTC.

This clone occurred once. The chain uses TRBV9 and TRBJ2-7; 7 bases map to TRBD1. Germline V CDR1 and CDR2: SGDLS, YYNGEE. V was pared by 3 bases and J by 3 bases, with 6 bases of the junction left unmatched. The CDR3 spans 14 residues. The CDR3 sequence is CASSAGTDIYEQYF. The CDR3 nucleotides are TGTGCCAGCAGCGCAGGGACAGACATCTACGAGCAGTACTTC.

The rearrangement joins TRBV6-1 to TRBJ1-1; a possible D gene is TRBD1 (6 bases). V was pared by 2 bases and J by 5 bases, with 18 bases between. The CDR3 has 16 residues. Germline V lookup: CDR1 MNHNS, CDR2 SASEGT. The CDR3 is CASSEYLGAEVTEAFF. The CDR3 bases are TGTGCCAGCAGTGAATATCTGGGGGCGGAGGTTACTGAAGCTTTCTTT.

CDR3 region: CASSSDTELNYGYTF. The CDR3 nucleotides are TGTGCCAGCAGCTCCGATACGGAGTTAAACTATGGCTACACCTTC. The J gene is TRBJ1-2, the V gene TRBV7-9; D uncertain. The CDR3 is made up of 15 amino acids. V was cut by 4 bases and J by 2 bases, with 14 bases left in between. Looked up from germline, CDR1 is SEHNR and CDR2 is FQNEAQ (reference sequence).

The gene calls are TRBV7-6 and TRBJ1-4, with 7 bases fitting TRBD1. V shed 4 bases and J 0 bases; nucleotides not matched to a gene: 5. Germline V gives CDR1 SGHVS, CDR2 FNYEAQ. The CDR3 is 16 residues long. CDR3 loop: CASSYGQDATNEKLFF. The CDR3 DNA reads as TGTGCCAGCAGCTACGGACAGGACGCAACTAATGAAAAACTGTTTTTT. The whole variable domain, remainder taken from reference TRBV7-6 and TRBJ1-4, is GAGVSQSPRYKVTKRGQDVALRCDPISGHVSLYWYRQALGQGPEFLTYFNYEAQQDKSGLPNDRFSAERPEGSISTLTIQRTEQRDSAMYRCASSYGQDATNEKLFFGSGTQLSVL.

The CDR3 region is CASSHTGYTDTQYF. The DNA of the CDR3 is TGTGCCAGCAGTCATACAGGGTACACAGATACGCAGTATTTT. The rearrangement joins TRBV7-9 to TRBJ2-3; D perhaps matches TRBD1 (6 bases). Trimming removed 6 bases from V and 2 bases from J, with 12 bases in between. This CDR3 spans 14 amino acids. The germline CDR1 and CDR2 sequences are SEHNR and FQNEAQ (reference sequence). Complete variable domain (other parts from reference TRBV7-9 and TRBJ2-3): DTGVSQNPRHKITKRGQNVTFRCDPISEHNRLYWYRQTLGQGPEFLTYFQNEAQLEKSRLLSDRFSAERPKGSFSTLEIQRTEQGDSAMYLCASSHTGYTDTQYFGPGTRLTVL.

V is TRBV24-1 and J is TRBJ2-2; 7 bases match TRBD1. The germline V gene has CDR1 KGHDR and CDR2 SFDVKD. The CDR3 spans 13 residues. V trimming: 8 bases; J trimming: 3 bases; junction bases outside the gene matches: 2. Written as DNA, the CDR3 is TGTGCCACCAAGGGACAGTACACCGGGGAGCTGTTTTTT. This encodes CATKGQYTGELFF.

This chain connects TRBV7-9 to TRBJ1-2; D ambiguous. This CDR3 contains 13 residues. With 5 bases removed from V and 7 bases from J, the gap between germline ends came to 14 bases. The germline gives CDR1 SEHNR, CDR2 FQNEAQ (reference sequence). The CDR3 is CASSNREVSGYTF. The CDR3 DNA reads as TGTGCCAGCAGCAACCGAGAGGTGTCTGGCTACACCTTC.

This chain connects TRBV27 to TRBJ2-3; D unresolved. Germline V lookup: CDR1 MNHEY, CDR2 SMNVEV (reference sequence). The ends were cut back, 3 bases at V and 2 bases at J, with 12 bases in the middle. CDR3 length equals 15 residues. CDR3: CASSFSPYTTDTQYF. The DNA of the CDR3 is TGTGCCAGCAGTTTTTCGCCTTACACCACAGATACGCAGTATTTT.

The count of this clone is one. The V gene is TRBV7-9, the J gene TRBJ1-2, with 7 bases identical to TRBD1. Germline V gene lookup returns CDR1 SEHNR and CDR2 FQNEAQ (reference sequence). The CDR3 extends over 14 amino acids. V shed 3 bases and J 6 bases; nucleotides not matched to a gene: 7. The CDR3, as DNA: TGTGCCAGCAGCTTCGTCCAAGACAGGGATGGCTACACCTTC. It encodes CASSFVQDRDGYTF.